This T cell receptor beta chain was sequenced during a study of blood T cell repertoires in COVID-19. Clones were sequenced by immunoSEQ multiplex PCR, and TCRdb holds only the in-frame ones, with some missing. The sample records 210,000 or so clones, less than 90% being singletons. The receptor was derived from a human donor in a cohort sampled during active COVID-19. The sample taken for sequencing was peripheral blood.

CDR3 amino acids: CAISDLIRENYGYTF. As DNA, the CDR3 is TGTGCCATCAGTGACCTTATAAGGGAGAACTATGGCTACACCTTC. The chain carries TRBV10-3 and TRBJ1-2; D call uncertain. The CDR3 runs 15 residues. Trimming left V 3 bases short and J 2 bases short, with 13 bases between. Germline CDR1 ENHRY, CDR2 SYGVKD.